This TCR beta chain was observed in a study of T cell clonality in common variable immunodeficiency. Study-level findings and limits: CVID subjects showed higher TCRbeta clonality than healthy controls. In common variable immunodeficiency, TCR beta chains reportedly carried fewer deletions and N-nucleotide insertions. Shared TCRbeta clones were fewer between CVID subjects than controls.

Points on this clone: As yet, its antigen is unknown. Read sequence stops 3 residues before the CDR3 end, and the germline J gene provides the missing end.

The data were produced by immunoSEQ multiplex PCR, yet TCRdb's version contains in-frame clones alone and is incomplete. Altogether some 42,000 clones were found in the sample, and no singletons occur. After removal of 7 bases from V and 2 bases from J, the junction contained 2 bases not matched to a gene. The CDR3 loop spans 13 amino acids. In germline, CDR1 is DFQATT, CDR2 SNEGSKA (reference sequence). This clonotype originated in a person aged 18 to 69 in good health. This rearrangement joins TRBV20-1 to TRBJ2-7; 13 positions agree with TRBD2. The sequenced sample was peripheral blood mononuclear cells. The sequenced part of the CDR3 DNA is TGCAGTGGTGGGACTAGCGGGACCTACGAG. Protein: CSGGTSGTYE. In full, the CDR3 reads CSGGTSGTYEQYF.